Below, 5 T cell receptor beta chains from the same sample are listed, as sequenced in a study of blood T cell repertoires in COVID-19. Assay: immunoSEQ multiplex PCR; the TCRdb copy retains only in-frame clones and omits some. The sample shows roughly 670,000 clones, more than 80% of them seen only once. The sequenced sample was peripheral blood. The source of these receptors is a woman between 18 and 29 years old with acute or convalescent COVID-19.

This rearrangement joins TRBV2 to TRBJ2-1; 7 bases map to TRBD1. The CDR3 has 16 residues. Trimming took 0 bases from V and 4 from J; bases not matched to a gene: 6. Per the germline V gene, CDR1 is SNHLY and CDR2 is FYNNEI. CDR3 bases: TGTGCCAGCAGTGAAGCGCAGGGACAGCCATACAATGAGCAGTTCTTC. Amino acids: CASSEAQGQPYNEQFF.

This clone was counted a few times. The CDR3, as DNA: TGTGCCAGCAGTTCCTCCCCGGGACAGGTCTCACCCCTCCACTTT. As protein: CASSSSPGQVSPLHF. This sequence joins TRBV6-5 and TRBJ1-6; 8 positions match TRBD1. Germline CDR1 and CDR2: MNHEY and SVGAGI. The junction had 9 bases not matched to a gene; V was cut back by 4 bases and J by 10 bases. CDR3 length: 15 residues.

This clone showed up just a few times. The chain links TRBV7-2 to TRBJ1-3, with 8 bases aligning to TRBD1. This CDR3 is built from 15 residues. From germline, CDR1 is SGHTA and CDR2 FQGNSA. After removal of 5 bases from V and 4 bases from J, the junction contained 7 bases not matched to a gene. The CDR3 loop reads CASSHGQGGGNTIYF. Here the CDR3 DNA reads TGTGCCAGCAGCCACGGACAGGGTGGGGGAAACACCATATATTTT.

This sequence joins TRBV30 and TRBJ1-1, with 10 bases aligning to TRBD1. This CDR3 region has 13 residues. V was clipped by 3 bases and J by 7 bases; unmatched bases: 5. CDR1 is GTSNPN, CDR2 SVGIG, per germline (reference sequence). The CDR3 loop reads CAWRGDRGHEAFF. The DNA for the CDR3 is TGTGCCTGGAGGGGAGACAGGGGGCATGAAGCTTTCTTT.

This chain uses TRBV13 with TRBJ1-2, with D possibly being TRBD1 (5 bases). The CDR3 has 16 residues. CDR1 and CDR2 from the germline V gene are PRHDT and FYEKMQ (reference sequence). Trimming took off 5 bases at V and 2 bases at J, with 18 bases between the two ends. CDR3 sequence: CASSPPELKGNYGYTF. The CDR3, as DNA: TGTGCCAGCAGCCCCCCTGAACTAAAGGGGAACTATGGCTACACCTTC.